This T cell receptor (beta chain) comes out of a study of blood T cell repertoires in COVID-19. From germline, CDR1 is LNHDA and CDR2 SQIVND (reference sequence). CDR3 length: 12 amino acids. V lost 9 bases to trimming and J lost 11 bases, with 17 bases between them. The assay was immunoSEQ multiplex PCR, and TCRdb's table has in-frame clones only and misses some. The repertoire consists of around 330,000 clones, with about 89% occurring once and the leading ten covering 9.5%. This clone appeared once. Sequencing was performed on PBMCs or T cells enriched from blood (not recorded which). The chain links TRBV19 to TRBJ2-1; a possible D gene is TRBD2 (6 bases). The TCR sequence derives from a woman aged 40 to 50 who had recovered from COVID-19. CDR3 bases: TGTGCCAGCGGGTTGGGGGGTGGTAAGCAGTTCTTC. It encodes CASGLGGGKQFF.